The next 24 T cell receptor beta chains were all read from a single sample in a study of T cells after yellow fever vaccination. TCRdb reanalysed the 5' RACE reads using MiXCR and keeps one entry per CDR3 protein. The table lists roughly 330,000 distinct CDR3 sequences, 6.8% of them singletons. The source was PBMCs, collected about 49 days after the first yellow fever vaccination. Receptors were obtained from a man in his late teens or twenties who received the YFV17D yellow fever vaccine.

The rearrangement links TRBV28 to TRBJ2-1, with TRBD1 identical over 8 bases. Germline CDR1 reads MDHEN; CDR2 reads SYDVKM. The CDR3 consists of 14 residues. V shed 6 bases, J shed 7 bases, and the junction held 8 bases outside the gene matches. CDR3 in amino acids: CASSGWTGRNEQFF. In DNA, the CDR3 is TGTGCCAGCAGCGGCTGGACAGGGCGAAATGAGCAGTTCTTC.

This clonotype has ten or more counts. This sequence joins TRBV12-3 or TRBV12-4 and TRBJ2-1, with TRBD2 identical over 11 bases. V was pared by 2 bases and J by 6 bases, with 3 bases of the junction left unmatched. CDR3 length: 15 residues. CDR3 sequence reads: CASSLIAGGRNEQFF. In DNA form, the CDR3 reads TGTGCCAGCAGTTTAATAGCGGGGGGGCGCAATGAGCAGTTCTTC.

The table lists this clonotype with a few counts. The chain employs TRBV20-1 and TRBJ2-2; TRBD2 is a possible D gene (5 bases). Germline values: CDR1 DFQATT, CDR2 SNEGSKA (reference sequence). The V end was cut by 4 bases, the J end by 5 bases, with 11 bases between. This CDR3 has 13 residues. CDR3 protein: CSATIPGTGELFF. DNA of the CDR3: TGCAGTGCTACGATCCCGGGAACCGGGGAGCTGTTTTTT.

V and J are TRBV19 and TRBJ1-1; no clear D gene. Trimming removed 7 bases at V and 2 bases at J, with 14 bases between. Germline values: CDR1 LNHDA, CDR2 SQIVND (reference sequence). CDR3 length: 14 residues. The CDR3: CASTPVGRNTEAFF. The DNA for the CDR3 is TGTGCCAGTACCCCCGTGGGTCGAAACACTGAAGCTTTCTTT.

This clonotype was seen only a few times. V usage is TRBV5-1 and J usage is TRBJ1-2; 9 bases align to TRBD1. This CDR3 is built from 16 residues. Germline V gene data show CDR1 as SGHRS and CDR2 as YFSETQ. V shed 4 bases, J shed 4 bases, and the junction held 11 bases outside the gene matches. This CDR3 is CASSRGQGVSGYGYTF. The DNA of the CDR3 is TGCGCCAGCAGCAGGGGACAGGGTGTGTCGGGCTATGGCTACACCTTC.

The rearrangement uses TRBV9 and TRBJ2-3; possibly TRBD2 for D (5 bases). Deletions cut 2 bases from V and 4 bases from J, with 11 bases between. Germline V gives CDR1 SGDLS, CDR2 YYNGEE. The CDR3 loop spans 14 amino acids. CDR3 sequence: CASSVRPGADTQYF. The CDR3 nucleotides are TGTGCCAGCAGCGTGCGCCCCGGGGCAGATACGCAGTATTTT.

This clonotype appeared a few times. The V gene is TRBV5-1, the J gene TRBJ1-2; D is uncertain. V was clipped by 5 bases and J by 7 bases, with 18 bases between them. Germline assignment: CDR1 SGHRS and CDR2 YFSETQ. The CDR3 runs 14 residues. Here the CDR3 reads CASSPRVGDSGYTF. The CDR3 DNA reads as TGCGCCAGCAGTCCGAGGGTGGGCGACTCTGGCTACACCTTC.

Ten or more counts support this clonotype. V gene TRBV10-3 combines with J gene TRBJ2-7; TRBD2 matches at 7 bases. The CDR3 has 13 residues. Trimming at V came to 8 bases and at J to 9 bases, leaving 13 bases not matched to a gene. CDR1 ENHRY and CDR2 SYGVKD come from the germline V gene. The CDR3 DNA follows: TGTGCCATCCGTGGCGGGGGACCTTTTGGGCAGTACGTC. Encoded protein: CAIRGGGPFGQYV.

The table lists this clonotype with many counts. This rearrangement joins TRBV5-1 to TRBJ1-1; no definite D call. CDR1 and CDR2 (germline): SGHRS, YFSETQ. The CDR3 loop spans 15 amino acids. Trimming removed 0 bases at V and 5 bases at J, with 14 bases between. CDR3 in amino acids: CASSLAGRVQTEAFF. The DNA for the CDR3 is TGCGCCAGCAGCTTGGCAGGTAGAGTACAGACTGAAGCTTTCTTT.

This clonotype showed up just a few times. The chain combines TRBV27 with TRBJ1-2; the D is unclear. V dropped 6 bases and J dropped 4 bases, with 12 bases sitting between them. The CDR3 totals 13 residues. Per the germline V gene, CDR1 is MNHEY and CDR2 is SMNVEV (reference sequence). The CDR3 nucleotides read TGTGCCAGCAGACATGGAAAGGGCTATGGCTACACCTTC. This translates into CASRHGKGYGYTF.

The chain couples TRBV4-2 to TRBJ2-1, with D hard to call. The CDR3 covers 17 residues. V was trimmed by 4 bases and J by 2 bases, leaving 18 bases between them. From germline, CDR1 is LGHNA and CDR2 YNFKEQ. The CDR3, as DNA: TGTGCCAGCAGCCCAGCCCTTACACGGATGACCTACAATGAGCAGTTCTTC. Encoded protein: CASSPALTRMTYNEQFF.

This clonotype was observed a few times. The chain links TRBV20-1 to TRBJ2-5; the D call may be TRBD1 or TRBD2 (6 bases each). The ends were cut back, 3 bases at V and 5 bases at J, with 19 bases in the middle. CDR3 length equals 15 residues. The germline V gene encodes CDR1 DFQATT and CDR2 SNEGSKA (reference sequence). The CDR3 DNA is TGCAGTGCTAGCGTACCCGGGGGCGGTATGGAGACCCAGTACTTC. Protein: CSASVPGGGMETQYF.

The chain uses TRBV20-1 and TRBJ2-1, with 14 bases matching TRBD2. The CDR3 length is 16 residues. The V gene end was trimmed by 0 bases and the J gene end by 4 bases; junction bases not matched to a gene: 2. The V gene's germline CDR1 is DFQATT and CDR2 SNEGSKA (reference sequence). DNA for the CDR3: TGCAGTGCTAGAGATAGGACTAGCGGGGGGTACAATGAGCAGTTCTTC. Its translation is CSARDRTSGGYNEQFF.

This chain connects TRBV12-5 to TRBJ2-3; tentatively, D is TRBD1 or TRBD2 (5 bases each). CDR3 size: 16 residues. Looked up from germline, CDR1 is LGHNT and CDR2 is FRNRAP. V gave up 0 bases and J gave up 3 bases, with 13 bases separating them. DNA of the CDR3: TGTGCTAGTGGTTTGGTACTCGGGGCTCGTACAGATACGCAGTATTTT. Translating gives CASGLVLGARTDTQYF.

This clonotype was seen at least ten times. V is TRBV11-2 and J is TRBJ2-5, with D unclear. V lost 0 bases and J lost 6, with 11 bases in between. Germline V gene lookup returns CDR1 SGHAT and CDR2 FQNNGV. The CDR3 consists of 14 residues. The chain's CDR3 is CASSLDGPSQTQYF. The DNA of the CDR3 is TGTGCCAGCAGCTTAGACGGACCCTCTCAGACCCAGTACTTC.

This clonotype was counted a few times. V and J are TRBV5-6 and TRBJ1-5; D not resolved. The CDR3 totals 15 residues. V was trimmed by 1 base and J by 4 bases, leaving 12 bases between them. Germline assignment: CDR1 SGHDT and CDR2 YYEEEE. The CDR3, as DNA: TGTGCCAGCAGCTTGTACGGATTACTAAATCAGCCCCAGCATTTT. Its translation is CASSLYGLLNQPQHF.

This clonotype was counted at least ten times. V usage is TRBV7-9 and J usage is TRBJ1-2; D is unclear. Trimming took off 3 bases at V and 4 bases at J, with 15 bases between the two ends. The CDR3 contains 15 residues. The V gene's germline CDR1 is SEHNR and CDR2 FQNEAQ (reference sequence). CDR3 sequence: CASSLGVSLGYGYTF. The CDR3 DNA sequence: TGTGCCAGCAGCTTGGGCGTTTCCCTCGGCTATGGCTACACCTTC.

Only a few counts were recorded for this clonotype. The germline gene is not matched at one end of the junction; a read error may be the cause. The V call is TRBV5-4, the J call TRBJ1-2; TRBD1 matches at 7 bases. Germline loops: CDR1 SGHNT, CDR2 YYREEE (reference sequence). The length of the CDR3 is 14 residues. The CDR3 loop reads CASRLKQGIGGYTF. The CDR3 bases are TGTGCCAGCCGCTTGAAACAGGGGATAGGTGGCTACACCTTC.

The sample holds a few counts of this clonotype. V gene TRBV12-3 or TRBV12-4 combines with J gene TRBJ1-2; a possible D gene is TRBD1 (6 bases). V lost 3 bases and J lost 5, with 13 bases in between. This CDR3 spans 14 amino acids. CDR3 in DNA: TGTGCCAGCAGTTTTCAGGGGAGTACTTATGGCTACACCTTC. Its translation: CASSFQGSTYGYTF.

The rearrangement joins TRBV12-3 or TRBV12-4 to TRBJ1-2; 8 bases align to TRBD1. The trim removed 7 bases at V and 7 bases at J, leaving 5 bases unmatched. The CDR3 consists of 12 residues. CDR3 protein: CASNQGAGGYTF. CDR3 DNA sequence: TGTGCCAGCAACCAGGGGGCGGGTGGCTACACCTTC.

The rearrangement links TRBV12-3 or TRBV12-4 to TRBJ1-4; TRBD1 might be the D (5 bases). The V and J ends lost 10 bases and 6 bases respectively, with 15 bases between them. The CDR3 runs 13 residues. CDR3 DNA: TGTGCCACCACGCTGTGGGGGGATGAAAAACTGTTTTTT. Its protein product is CATTLWGDEKLFF.

Regarding this clonotype: The germline gene is not matched at one end of the junction; a read error may be the cause. V gene TRBV28 combines with J gene TRBJ2-6, with D perhaps being TRBD1 or TRBD2 (5 bases each). The CDR3 totals 16 residues. CDR1 is MDHEN, CDR2 SYDVKM, per germline. The CDR3 here is CASSLGGPGRSSGRAF. The CDR3 DNA is TGTGCCAGCAGTTTAGGGGGTCCAGGACGGTCCTCTGGTAGGGCTTTC.

This chain uses TRBV28 with TRBJ2-2; TRBD1 is a possible D gene (6 bases). There are 13 residues in the CDR3. Trimming cost V 6 bases and J 5 bases, with 10 bases left between them. Germline assignment: CDR1 MDHEN and CDR2 SYDVKM. CDR3 nucleotide sequence: TGTGCCAGCAGCTACAGGGTTACCGGGGAGCTGTTTTTT. Amino acids: CASSYRVTGELFF.

Ten or more counts support this clonotype. The J gene is TRBJ2-3, the V gene TRBV6-4; 8 nucleotides line up with TRBD2. This CDR3 is built from 15 residues. Germline V gene sequence: CDR1 MRHNA, CDR2 SNTAGT. V gave up 2 bases and J gave up 1 base; unmatched junction bases: 2. CDR3 loop: CASSDEAGGTDTQYF. DNA for the CDR3: TGTGCCAGCAGTGACGAAGCGGGGGGCACAGATACGCAGTATTTT.